These 20 T cell receptor beta chains came from one sample sequenced in a study of blood T cell repertoires in COVID-19 (TCRdb year 2020). The method behind the library was the immunoSEQ multiplex PCR assay. TCRdb obtained this table from immuneACCESS and retained in-frame rearrangements with V and J assigned. These tables miss some clones; where compared with another copy, unresolved V genes account for less than half of the shortfall, and the remainder is unexplained. The sample contains 120,000 or so clones, around nine tenths of them found a single time. The ten largest account for 0.88% of the sample. Sequencing was performed on peripheral blood. These receptor sequences come from a woman aged 50 to 65 with active or convalescent COVID-19.

The CDR3 nucleotides read TGTGCCACAAGGACTAGCGGGAAGGAGGACCAAGAGACCCAGTACTTC. The encoded protein is CATRTSGKEDQETQYF. The J gene is TRBJ2-5, the V gene TRBV10-3; TRBD2 aligns across 12 bases. This CDR3 region has 16 residues. Per the germline V gene, CDR1 is ENHRY and CDR2 is SYGVKD. V shed 10 bases, J shed 0 bases, and the junction held 9 bases outside the gene matches.

Written as DNA, the CDR3 is TGTGCCAGAAGCTTGGTTATTGTAGGGACAGGGCGGAATGAAAAACTGTTTTTT. Translating it yields CARSLVIVGTGRNEKLFF. The V gene is TRBV5-3, the J gene TRBJ1-4, with 9 positions matching TRBD1. TRBV5-3 belongs to the ORF category, with a function that is uncertain. The CDR3 covers 18 residues. With 0 bases clipped from V and 5 bases from J, the junction kept 11 bases outside the gene matches.

This sequence joins TRBV18 and TRBJ2-5; 12 bases fit TRBD2. This CDR3 spans 17 amino acids. V lost 3 bases to trimming and J lost 3 bases; unmatched junction nucleotides: 8. Germline V gene data show CDR1 as KGHSH and CDR2 as LQKENI. The CDR3 nucleotides are TGTGCCAGCTCACCGGCCCCGAGGACTAGCGGGGAAGAGACCCAGTACTTC. Protein: CASSPAPRTSGEETQYF.

The DNA for the CDR3 is TGTGCCAGCAGCGGGACACTGAGCACCGGGGAGCTGTTTTTT. Amino acid sequence: CASSGTLSTGELFF. V and J are TRBV5-4 and TRBJ2-2, with D tentatively TRBD1 (6 bases). The CDR3 runs 14 residues. Trimming removed 4 bases from V and 4 bases from J, with 11 bases in between. CDR1 is SGHNT and CDR2 is YYREEE in the germline V gene (reference sequence).

The chain combines TRBV27 with TRBJ2-1; the D gene is possibly TRBD2 (6 bases). The CDR3 length is 18 residues. Germline CDR1 reads MNHEY; CDR2 reads SMNVEV (reference sequence). V gave up 6 bases and J gave up 2 bases, with 23 bases separating them. CDR3 region: CASRPPAWEASTYNEQFF. DNA of the CDR3: TGTGCCAGCAGACCGCCTGCCTGGGAGGCTAGCACCTACAATGAGCAGTTCTTC.

The chain joins TRBV2 to TRBJ2-3; D is perhaps TRBD1 (5 bases). The length of the CDR3 is 18 residues. CDR1 and CDR2 (germline): SNHLY, FYNNEI. V lost 4 bases, J lost 11 bases, and 31 bases lay in between. In nucleotides, the CDR3 is TGTGCCAGCAGTGCGAGCAAGATCGGGCAGGGTTTGATTGGAGTGCAGTATTTT. Its protein is CASSASKIGQGLIGVQYF.

The chain employs TRBV28 and TRBJ2-1; 12 nucleotides line up with TRBD2. The J segment lost 10 bases and the V segment lost 2 bases, leaving 6 bases of the junction unmatched. Germline V gives CDR1 MDHEN, CDR2 SYDVKM. CDR3 size: 15 residues. The CDR3: CASSLTSGRRYEQFF. The CDR3 bases are TGTGCCAGCAGTTTAACTAGCGGGAGGAGGTACGAGCAGTTCTTC.

The genes are TRBV11-2 and TRBJ2-6, with a weak D call TRBD1 (6 bases). This CDR3 is 15 amino acids long. Trimming stripped 6 bases from V and 3 bases from J, with 12 bases between. Germline CDR1 is SGHAT and CDR2 is FQNNGV. DNA of the CDR3: TGTGCCAGCAGTTATGAAGGGGGTGGGGCCAACGTCCTGACTTTC. It specifies CASSYEGGGANVLTF.

This chain connects TRBV18 to TRBJ2-7; 9 nucleotides align to TRBD1. The V gene's germline CDR1 is KGHSH and CDR2 LQKENI. Trimming cost V 4 bases and J 4 bases; bases outside gene matches: 11. CDR3 length: 16 residues. The CDR3 loop reads CASSQLSTGTGYEQYF. CDR3 nucleotide sequence: TGTGCCAGCTCACAACTATCAACCGGGACAGGGTACGAGCAGTACTTC. The variable domain in full, completed from reference TRBV18 and TRBJ2-7, reads NAGVMQNPRHLVRRRGQEARLRCSPMKGHSHVYWYRQLPEEGLKFMVYLQKENIIDESGMPKERFSAEFPKEGPSILRIQQVVRGDSAAYFCASSQLSTGTGYEQYFGPGTRLTVT.

V usage is TRBV7-9 and J usage is TRBJ2-1; 7 bases agree with TRBD2. CDR1 SEHNR and CDR2 FQNEAQ come from the germline V gene (reference sequence). This CDR3 has 16 residues. V gave up 1 base and J gave up 8 bases; unmatched junction bases: 11. Here the CDR3 reads CASSLVGQSSGDEQFF. The DNA of the CDR3 is TGTGCCAGCAGCTTAGTTGGGCAGTCCAGCGGGGATGAGCAGTTCTTC.

In this sample, this clone turned up a few times. The J gene is TRBJ2-7, the V gene TRBV7-2; 7 bases are shared with TRBD1. The CDR3 contains 14 residues. The germline V gene has CDR1 SGHTA and CDR2 FQGNSA. After removal of 4 bases from V and 3 bases from J, the junction contained 6 bases not matched to a gene. The CDR3 region has the DNA TGTGCCAGCAGCTATACAGGGGTCTTCTACGAGCAGTACTTC. Protein: CASSYTGVFYEQYF.

The chain recombines TRBV6-5 with TRBJ1-6; no definite D call. Germline V gene data show CDR1 as MNHEY and CDR2 as SVGAGI. The V gene lost 2 bases and the J gene lost 8 bases, with 7 bases spanning the gap. The CDR3 extends over 13 amino acids. The CDR3 nucleotides are TGTGCCAGCAGTTACGCGTATGATTCACCCCTCCACTTT. Protein product: CASSYAYDSPLHF.

The chain uses TRBV7-3 and TRBJ2-1; 9 bases agree with TRBD2. J gave up 3 bases and V 3 bases, and 3 bases lay outside the gene matches. The CDR3 runs to 15 residues. CDR1 is SGHTA, CDR2 FQGTGA, per germline. CDR3 protein: CASSLTSGNYNEQFF. CDR3 sequence (DNA): TGTGCCAGCAGCTTGACTAGCGGAAACTACAATGAGCAGTTCTTC.

This clone was detected only once. Written as DNA, the CDR3 is TGTGCCAGCAGCCCCCGGGGGCTAGCGGGAGGCCTTTCCTACAATGAGCAGTTCTTC. Translated: CASSPRGLAGGLSYNEQFF. V and J are TRBV9 and TRBJ2-1; 11 nucleotides align to TRBD2. The CDR3 sequence is 19 residues long. The V and J ends lost 4 bases and 1 base, in that order; junction bases with no gene match: 13. Germline assignment: CDR1 SGDLS and CDR2 YYNGEE.

The chain is built from TRBV4-3 and TRBJ1-3; D is possibly TRBD1 (6 bases). CDR1 is LGHNA and CDR2 is YSLEER in the germline V gene. The CDR3 contains 16 residues. Trimming shortened V by 0 bases and J by 0 bases, and 9 bases separated the two germline ends. The CDR3 is CASSQDGGPSGNTIYF. The CDR3 DNA sequence: TGCGCCAGCAGCCAAGATGGGGGCCCCTCTGGAAACACCATATATTTT.

This rearrangement joins TRBV11-2 to TRBJ2-7, with TRBD2 matching 12 bases. This CDR3 has 15 amino acids. Germline V lookup: CDR1 SGHAT, CDR2 FQNNGV. V lost 5 bases to trimming and J lost 7 bases; unmatched junction nucleotides: 9. CDR3 protein: CASSGGLAGLREQYF. The CDR3 DNA is TGTGCCAGCAGCGGGGGACTAGCGGGCCTCAGGGAGCAGTACTTC. The variable domain in full, completed from reference TRBV11-2 and TRBJ2-7, reads EAGVAQSPRYKIIEKRQSVAFWCNPISGHATLYWYQQILGQGPKLLIQFQNNGVVDDSQLPKDRFSAERLKGVDSTLKIQPAKLEDSAVYLCASSGGLAGLREQYFGPGTRLTVT.

The chain couples TRBV9 to TRBJ2-1, with 12 bases identical to TRBD2. Unmatched junction bases numbered 3, after V lost 0 bases and J lost 5 bases. This CDR3 spans 16 amino acids. Germline CDR1 is SGDLS and CDR2 is YYNGEE. CDR3: CASSVVSSGGDNEQFF. CDR3 DNA sequence: TGTGCCAGCAGCGTAGTTTCTAGCGGGGGGGACAATGAGCAGTTCTTC.

This clone was seen once. The CDR3 coding sequence is TGTGCCAGCAGACAGGGGGCTCGCGAAAAACTGTTTTTT. Translation gives CASRQGAREKLFF. V and J are TRBV6-5 and TRBJ1-4; 9 bases align to TRBD1. The germline CDR1 and CDR2 sequences are MNHEY and SVGAGI. J was trimmed by 8 bases and V by 6 bases; bases with no gene match: 4. The CDR3 totals 13 residues.

This clone showed up just once. The rearrangement links TRBV28 to TRBJ2-1; D remains ambiguous. Germline V gives CDR1 MDHEN, CDR2 SYDVKM. Deletions cut 10 bases from V and 0 bases from J, with 19 bases between. The CDR3 is 16 amino acids. CDR3 loop: CATKEGGSLSYNEQFF. CDR3 in DNA: TGTGCCACCAAAGAAGGCGGATCTCTCTCCTACAATGAGCAGTTCTTC.

The CDR3 coding sequence is TGCGCCAGCAGCAAAAACGCCAGACAGGGCAACTATGGCTACACCTTC. Translation: CASSKNARQGNYGYTF. This chain uses TRBV5-1 with TRBJ1-2, with 7 nucleotides matching TRBD1. Germline V gene data show CDR1 as SGHRS and CDR2 as YFSETQ. The length of the CDR3 is 16 residues. The trim removed 4 bases at V and 2 bases at J, leaving 11 bases unmatched.